This TCR beta chain was recovered during a study of CXCR3-negative and CXCR3-positive naive CD8 T cells. Broader study findings: Much lower diversity was found in memory CD8+ cells, while both naive subsets had comparably high diversity. Hydrophobicity was higher for TRB CDR3s found in CXCR3-positive naive cells than in CXCR3-negative naive cells.

As to this clonotype: The antigen is not known.

CD45RO-CCR7+CD27+CD95- expression identified naive CD8+ T cells. cDNA libraries for TRB were generated by 5' RACE incorporating UMI labels. TCRdb reprocessed the 5' RACE reads and reports one entry per CDR3 protein, with no DNA. The sample table sets out roughly 89,000 distinct CDR3 sequences. The clonotype originates from a human donor in good health. Some clones in this sample may be carry-over from other donors' samples. Sequencing used naive CXCR3- CD8+ T cells from blood. The subset is: CD45RO-CCR7+CD27+CD95- naive CD8+ T cells lacking CXCR3 (TNR3-).

CDR3 sequence: CASSSPRWVNTEAFF. The J gene is TRBJ1-1, the V gene TRBV13; checking the TCRdb D call of TRBD1 is not possible without DNA. The CDR3 is 15 residues long. Per the germline V gene, CDR1 is PRHDT and CDR2 is FYEKMQ (reference sequence).